This is a list of T cell receptor beta chains from one sample in a study of cytomegalovirus exposure and HLA in healthy donors. Profiled with immunoSEQ multiplex PCR; TCRdb holds only in-frame clones, not every one. The sample lists approximately 160,000 clones, nearly 90% seen once, with over 9% in the top ten. The sample consisted of PBMCs. The receptors shown here come from a woman aged 18-30 years in good health and CMV-seropositive. The CDR3 runs from the conserved cysteine through the conserved F or W. A D gene is named only where the DNA matches it firmly. Clone size is not always given. Where it is, it says once, few, many or a class for expanded clones.

15	TRBV18	.	TRBJ2-7	.	CASSPPGGQFHEQYF	TGTGCCAGCTCACCACCGGGGGGACAGTTCCACGAGCAGTACTTC
15	TRBV27	.	TRBJ2-7	.	CASSLSRQVNYEQYF	TGTGCCAGCAGCCTCTCGAGACAGGTAAACTACGAGCAGTACTTC
16	TRBV2	TRBD2	TRBJ2-1	.	CASRTQAGVSYNEQFF	TGTGCCAGCCGAACCCAAGCGGGAGTGTCCTACAATGAGCAGTTCTTC
16	TRBV7-9	.	TRBJ2-2	.	CASSLAVRGNTGELFF	TGTGCCAGCAGCTTAGCGGTTAGGGGCAACACCGGGGAGCTGTTTTTT
12	TRBV5-1	.	TRBJ1-1	.	CASSLIASEAFF	TGCGCCAGCAGCTTGATAGCCTCTGAAGCTTTCTTT
14	TRBV27	TRBD1	TRBJ1-2	.	CASRPAGGSYGYTF	TGTGCCAGCAGGCCGGCAGGGGGAAGCTATGGCTACACCTTC
12	TRBV30	TRBD1	TRBJ1-1	.	CAWTLTGRDRIF	TGTGCCTGGACCCTGACAGGGAGAGACCGGATCTTT
16	TRBV5-1	TRBD2	TRBJ2-2	.	CASSPSSGSNTGELFF	TGCGCCAGCAGCCCCTCTAGCGGGAGTAATACCGGGGAGCTGTTTTTT
14	TRBV6-5	.	TRBJ1-1	.	CASSPDRSGTEAFF	TGTGCCAGCAGTCCCGACAGATCTGGTACTGAAGCTTTCTTT
15	TRBV9	.	TRBJ2-6	.	CASRDPLGGANVLTF	TGTGCCAGCAGGGATCCTCTCGGGGGGGCCAACGTCCTGACTTTC
16	TRBV4-3	.	TRBJ2-6	.	CASSQVSAAGANVLTF	TGCGCCAGCAGCCAAGTATCGGCGGCGGGGGCCAACGTCCTGACTTTC
13	TRBV30	TRBD1	TRBJ1-5	few	CAWSPGGDQPQHF	TGTGCCTGGAGTCCAGGGGGCGATCAGCCCCAGCATTTT
14	TRBV29-1	.	TRBJ1-3	.	CSVLQGYSGNTIYF	TGCAGCGTTCTACAGGGCTACTCTGGAAACACCATATATTTT
15	TRBV28	.	TRBJ1-5	.	CASITSGDSNQPQHF	TGTGCCAGCATCACGTCAGGGGATAGCAATCAGCCCCAGCATTTT
15	TRBV25-1	.	TRBJ1-1	.	CASSESQKGDGEAFF	TGTGCCAGCAGTGAATCTCAGAAGGGGGACGGTGAAGCTTTCTTT
13	TRBV7-9	.	TRBJ1-2	.	CASSQTGLTGYTF	TGTGCCAGCAGCCAGACAGGCCTCACTGGCTACACCTTC
15	TRBV4-1	TRBD1	TRBJ1-2	.	CASSHLTGGNYGYTF	TGCGCCAGCAGCCATTTGACAGGGGGCAACTATGGCTACACCTTC
14	TRBV10-2	TRBD1	TRBJ2-5	.	CASSADRGRETQYF	TGCGCCAGCAGTGCAGACAGGGGGCGGGAGACCCAGTACTTC
14	TRBV28	.	TRBJ1-1	.	CASTRQGSFSEAFF	TGTGCCAGCACCCGGCAGGGTTCTTTCTCTGAAGCTTTCTTT
16	TRBV30	TRBD1	TRBJ1-2	.	CAWSVGGQGVVHGYTF	TGTGCCTGGAGTGTTGGGGGACAGGGAGTTGTACATGGCTACACCTTC
14	TRBV2	TRBD2	TRBJ2-1	.	CASLVGTRYNEQFF	TGTGCCAGCTTGGTAGGGACTAGATACAATGAGCAGTTCTTC
15	TRBV18	TRBD2	TRBJ2-7	.	CASSPLAGSSYEQYF	TGTGCCAGCTCACCACTAGCGGGGAGCTCCTACGAGCAGTACTTC
14	TRBV28	TRBD1	TRBJ2-5	once	CASSSGQGLETQYF	TGTGCCAGCAGTTCGGGACAGGGTCTTGAGACCCAGTACTTC
19	TRBV30	.	TRBJ2-5	.	CAWSVLAPDRAYGGETQYF	TGTGCCTGGAGTGTACTTGCCCCCGACAGGGCCTACGGGGGTGAGACCCAGTACTTC
14	TRBV27	.	TRBJ2-2	once	CASSLRGNTGELFF	TGTGCCAGCAGTTTAAGGGGGAACACCGGGGAGCTGTTTTTT
13	TRBV30	.	TRBJ2-2	.	CAWSAANTGELFF	TGTGCCTGGAGTGCTGCGAACACCGGGGAGCTGTTTTTT
13	TRBV10-3	.	TRBJ2-1	.	CAISESSAPEQFF	TGTGCCATCAGTGAGTCGAGCGCGCCTGAGCAGTTCTTC
15	TRBV30	.	TRBJ2-7	.	CAWNKISRGSYEQYF	TGTGCCTGGAATAAAATAAGTAGGGGGTCCTACGAGCAGTACTTC
14	TRBV30	.	TRBJ2-3	.	CAWNTGTSTDTQYF	TGTGCCTGGAACACAGGAACTAGCACAGATACGCAGTATTTT
14	TRBV14	.	TRBJ1-2	.	CASSQDLLGGGYTF	TGTGCCAGCAGCCAAGATCTGCTAGGGGGAGGCTACACCTTC
14	TRBV29-1	TRBD1	TRBJ1-2	.	CSVERVRGGDGYTF	TGCAGCGTTGAGAGAGTTCGAGGGGGCGACGGCTACACCTTC
14	TRBV9	TRBD1	TRBJ1-2	.	CASSEGDSYYGYTF	TGTGCCAGCAGCGAAGGGGACAGCTACTATGGCTACACCTTC
16	TRBV5-1	TRBD2	TRBJ2-2	.	CASSLGLAGANGELFF	TGCGCCAGCAGCTTGGGACTAGCGGGAGCCAACGGGGAGCTGTTTTTT
17	TRBV5-1	TRBD1	TRBJ1-2	.	CASSHLGTGGAFYGYTF	TGCGCCAGCAGCCATCTAGGGACAGGGGGCGCGTTCTATGGCTACACCTTC
15	TRBV5-1	.	TRBJ1-3	.	CASSLPTGSGNTIYF	TGCGCCAGCAGCCTCCCGACAGGCTCTGGAAACACCATATATTTT